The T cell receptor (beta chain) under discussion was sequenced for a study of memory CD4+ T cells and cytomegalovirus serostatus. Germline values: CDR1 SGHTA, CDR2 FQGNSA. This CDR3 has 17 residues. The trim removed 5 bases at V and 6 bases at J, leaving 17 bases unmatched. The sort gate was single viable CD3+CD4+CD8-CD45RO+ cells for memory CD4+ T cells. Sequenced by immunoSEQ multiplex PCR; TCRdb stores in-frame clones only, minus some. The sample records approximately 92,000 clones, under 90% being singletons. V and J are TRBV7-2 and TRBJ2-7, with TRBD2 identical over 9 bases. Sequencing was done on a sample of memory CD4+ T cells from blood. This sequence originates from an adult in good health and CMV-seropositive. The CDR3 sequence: CASSLRTGAGGPLEQYF. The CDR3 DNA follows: TGTGCCAGCAGCCTACGGACGGGAGCGGGAGGACCTCTCGAGCAGTACTTC.